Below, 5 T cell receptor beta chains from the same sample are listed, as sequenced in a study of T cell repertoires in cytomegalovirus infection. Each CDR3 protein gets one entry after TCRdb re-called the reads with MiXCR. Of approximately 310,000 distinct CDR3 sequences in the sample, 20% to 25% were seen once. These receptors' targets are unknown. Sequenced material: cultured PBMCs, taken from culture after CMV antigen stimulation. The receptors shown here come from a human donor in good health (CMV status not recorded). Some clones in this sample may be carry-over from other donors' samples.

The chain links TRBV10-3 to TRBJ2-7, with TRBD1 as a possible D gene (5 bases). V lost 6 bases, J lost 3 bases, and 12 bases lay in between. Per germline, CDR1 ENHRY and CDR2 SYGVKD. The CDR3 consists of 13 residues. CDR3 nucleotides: TGTGCCATCAGCGGACACGAAGGCTACGAGCAGTACGTC. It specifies CAISGHEGYEQYV.

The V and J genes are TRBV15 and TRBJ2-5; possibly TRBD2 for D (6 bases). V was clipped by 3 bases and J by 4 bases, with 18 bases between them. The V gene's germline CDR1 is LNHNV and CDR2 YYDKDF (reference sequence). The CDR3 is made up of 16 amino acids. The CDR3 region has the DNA TGTGCCACCAGCAGTCGTAGGGACGGAGGGCGAGAGACCCAGTACTTC. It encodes CATSSRRDGGRETQYF.

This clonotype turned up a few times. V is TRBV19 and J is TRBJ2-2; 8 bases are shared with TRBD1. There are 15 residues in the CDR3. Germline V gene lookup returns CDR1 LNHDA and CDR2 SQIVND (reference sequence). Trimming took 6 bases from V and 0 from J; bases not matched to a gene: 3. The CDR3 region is CASRWTGSNTGELFF. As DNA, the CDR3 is TGTGCCAGTAGATGGACAGGGTCGAACACCGGGGAGCTGTTTTTT.

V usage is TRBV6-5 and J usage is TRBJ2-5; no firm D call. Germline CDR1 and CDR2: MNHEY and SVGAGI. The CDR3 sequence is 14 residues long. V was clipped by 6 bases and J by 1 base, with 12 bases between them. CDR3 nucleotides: TGTGCCAGCAGGTCGCCCGGGCTCCAAGAGACCCAGTACTTC. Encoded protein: CASRSPGLQETQYF.

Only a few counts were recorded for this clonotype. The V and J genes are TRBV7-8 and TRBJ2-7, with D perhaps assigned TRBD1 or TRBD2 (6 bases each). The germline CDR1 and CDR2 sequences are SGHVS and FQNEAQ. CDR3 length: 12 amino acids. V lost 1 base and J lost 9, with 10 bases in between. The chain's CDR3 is CASSLEGEAQYF. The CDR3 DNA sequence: TGTGCCAGCAGCTTAGAGGGGGAGGCGCAGTACTTC.